Listed below are T cell receptor beta chains from one sample, sequenced in a study of T cells in Graves' hyperthyroidism and ophthalmopathy. One entry per CDR3 protein results from TCRdb running MiXCR on the multiplex PCR reads. The table lists approximately 870,000 distinct CDR3 sequences, roughly 37% of them singletons. The sample was blood. The receptor set was obtained from a man between 18 and 29 years old with Graves' hyperthyroidism. CDR3s include the opening cysteine and the closing phenylalanine or tryptophan.

J: TRBJ1-2
V: TRBV19
CDR3: CASIQRPELGIYGYTF

J: TRBJ1-1
V: TRBV29-1
CDR3: CSLSQILMNTEAFF

J: TRBJ2-7
V: TRBV7-8
CDR3: CASSPRQTGAYEQYF

J: TRBJ2-7
V: TRBV7-2
CDR3: CASSFESATGRLRGQYF

J: TRBJ1-6
V: TRBV7-9
CDR3: CASSLAGGSSYNSPLHF

J: TRBJ1-1
V: TRBV29-1
CDR3: CSVPTGVEGAFF

J: TRBJ1-6
V: TRBV12-3/TRBV12-4
CDR3: CASSVSPPLHF

J: TRBJ1-1
V: TRBV15
CDR3: CATSRDNGRDTEAFF

J: TRBJ2-7
V: TRBV7-9
CDR3: CASSRDLGNEQYF

J: TRBJ2-5
V: TRBV20-1
CDR3: CSARDVRFQETQYF

J: TRBJ1-5
V: TRBV10-3
CDR3: CASSPLEAVNQPQHF

J: TRBJ2-6
V: TRBV11-3
CDR3: CASSLGLTGANVLTF

J: TRBJ2-7
V: TRBV10-3
CDR3: CASSFRTRAPYEQYF

J: TRBJ1-1
V: TRBV12-3/TRBV12-4
CDR3: CASSLAGQGFF

J: TRBJ1-1
V: TRBV5-1
CDR3: CASSLQILNTEAFF

J: TRBJ1-5
V: TRBV19
CDR3: CASSEGTPQPQHF

J: TRBJ1-1
V: TRBV6-5
CDR3: CASCGQGRTEAFF

J: TRBJ2-5
V: TRBV5-4
CDR3: CASSPDSRQETQYF

J: TRBJ2-7
V: TRBV25-1
CDR3: CAKFRALAYEQYF

J: TRBJ2-6
V: TRBV19
CDR3: CASSSRAGANVLTF

J: TRBJ1-4
V: TRBV5-1
CDR3: CASSLGTAPEF

J: TRBJ1-1
V: TRBV5-4
CDR3: CASSPGTGGYQAFF

J: TRBJ1-5
V: TRBV29-1
CDR3: CSLGPLGDQPQHF

J: TRBJ1-2
V: TRBV13
CDR3: CASTLGGTSYGYTF

J: TRBJ2-6
V: TRBV9
CDR3: CASRETGRRGANVLTF

J: TRBJ1-2
V: TRBV7-2
CDR3: CASSPRVSGAHPYGYTF

J: TRBJ2-7
V: TRBV29-1
CDR3: CSVGGDSENSYEQYF

J: TRBJ1-1
V: TRBV19
CDR3: CASSFGLMNTEAFF

J: TRBJ1-1
V: TRBV19
CDR3: CATEPAFF

J: TRBJ1-2
V: TRBV9
CDR3: CASSVVGTGLYGYTF

J: TRBJ2-1
V: TRBV10-2
CDR3: CASSEGADLLAGVYNEQFF

J: TRBJ1-6
V: TRBV4-3
CDR3: CASSQDPAGNNSPLHF

J: TRBJ1-1
V: TRBV10-3
CDR3: CAINRETEAFF

J: TRBJ2-5
V: TRBV7-3
CDR3: CASSTQGHSETQYF

J: TRBJ2-7
V: TRBV7-9
CDR3: CASSWGGGDNEQYF